Following are 10 T cell receptor beta chains from one sample sequenced in a study of T cells in Graves' hyperthyroidism and ophthalmopathy (dated 2019 in TCRdb). Library creation used multiplex PCR. Instrument used: Illumina HiSeq 2000. The TCR beta CDR3 regions were amplified from the RNA transcripts. For the first round of RT-PCR on the TCR CDR3, the HTBI primer set was used together with the Qiagen OneStep RT-PCR kit. The public reads were reprocessed in TCRdb via fastp at Q25 and MiXCR, keeping in-frame beta chains. Every entry covers one CDR3 protein and lists the most common genes and DNA from its rows. A total of some 580,000 distinct CDR3 sequences appear in this sample, about 16% of them only once. The ten largest clones represent 2.5% to 4% of the sample. The material sequenced was blood. These TCRs come from a woman aged 40 to 50 with Graves' ophthalmopathy.

This clonotype was counted many times. The CDR3 DNA reads TGCAGTGCTAGAGACCAGGGACGCTCAGGGGGGGGGAACACTGAAGCTTTCTTT. Translation: CSARDQGRSGGGNTEAFF. The genes are TRBV20-1 and TRBJ1-1; TRBD1 matches at 7 bases. The CDR3 is made up of 18 amino acids. After removal of 0 bases from V and 1 base from J, the junction contained 14 bases not matched to a gene. The germline V gene encodes CDR1 DFQATT and CDR2 SNEGSKA (reference sequence).

V gene TRBV2 combines with J gene TRBJ2-1; 7 bases are a match to TRBD2. The V gene's germline CDR1 is SNHLY and CDR2 FYNNEI. V lost 5 bases, J lost 1 base, and 5 bases stayed unmatched. CDR3 length equals 15 residues. The CDR3 DNA sequence: TGTGCCAGCAGTCGACTAGCTCCGTCCTACAATGAGCAGTTCTTC. Protein sequence: CASSRLAPSYNEQFF. The full variable domain, completed using reference TRBV2 and TRBJ2-1, is EPEVTQTPSHQVTQMGQEVILRCVPISNHLYFYWYRQILGQKVEFLVSFYNNEISEKSEIFDDQFSVERPDGSNFTLKIRSTKLEDSAMYFCASSRLAPSYNEQFFGPGTRLTVL.

The rearrangement uses TRBV5-1 and TRBJ2-3, with TRBD2 matching 8 bases. V shed 2 bases, J shed 5 bases, and the junction held 7 bases outside the gene matches. Germline V gene data show CDR1 as SGHRS and CDR2 as YFSETQ. CDR3 length: 15 residues. The DNA for the CDR3 is TGCGCCAGCAGCTTAACGGGAGGGCCGGGAGATACGCAGTATTTT. Its translation: CASSLTGGPGDTQYF.

This clonotype has ten or more counts. This chain links TRBV20-1 with TRBJ1-4; D may be TRBD1 (6 bases). Per germline, CDR1 DFQATT and CDR2 SNEGSKA (reference sequence). The CDR3 is made up of 16 amino acids. Trimming took off 6 bases at V and 7 bases at J, with 24 bases between the two ends. The CDR3 sequence: CSAHPWGHPASEKLFF. The DNA for the CDR3 is TGCAGTGCCCATCCATGGGGACACCCGGCGAGTGAAAAACTGTTTTTT.

The chain employs TRBV19 and TRBJ2-7; 9 nucleotides align to TRBD1. V lost 9 bases to trimming and J lost 5 bases; unmatched junction nucleotides: 5. The germline gives CDR1 LNHDA, CDR2 SQIVND (reference sequence). The CDR3 covers 12 residues. The CDR3 DNA reads TGTGCCAGCGAGGACAGGGGACACGAGCAGTACTTC. It is translated as CASEDRGHEQYF.

At least ten counts were recorded for this clonotype. The J gene is TRBJ2-2, the V gene TRBV5-6; D unresolved. The CDR3 runs to 14 residues. V lost 3 bases and J lost 0, with 6 bases in between. Germline CDR1 reads SGHDT; CDR2 reads YYEEEE. CDR3 amino acids: CASSYPANTGELFF. CDR3 DNA: TGTGCCAGCAGCTACCCCGCGAACACCGGGGAGCTGTTTTTT.

In its sample, this clonotype was seen a few times. The chain combines TRBV30 with TRBJ1-6, with unresolved D. The germline V gene has CDR1 GTSNPN and CDR2 SVGIG (reference sequence). The CDR3 has 9 residues. V was shortened by 6 bases and J by 8 bases, with 2 bases between the two germline ends. In nucleotides, the CDR3 is TGTGCCTGTGATTCACCCCTCCACTTT. Translating gives CACDSPLHF.

A word on this clonotype: Being one base from a much bigger clone, this may be a read error. The gene calls are TRBV3-1 and TRBJ1-1; D possibly corresponds to TRBD1 (5 bases). The CDR3 runs 15 residues. Looked up from germline, CDR1 is LGHDT and CDR2 is YNNKEL (reference sequence). The CDR3 region is CAISSQNQGRTEAFF. CDR3 sequence (DNA): TGTGCCATCAGCTCCCAAAACCAGGGTCGCACTGAAGCTTTCTTT.

The table lists this clonotype with many counts. This sequence joins TRBV7-2 and TRBJ1-1; tentative D call: TRBD1 (5 bases). V lost 8 bases to trimming and J lost 0 bases, with 16 bases between them. The CDR3 runs 15 residues. Germline loops: CDR1 SGHTA, CDR2 FQGNSA. The CDR3 DNA is TGTGCCAGCTCCCAAGGGGCCTCAATGAACACTGAAGCTTTCTTT. It translates to CASSQGASMNTEAFF. Filled out from reference TRBV7-2 and TRBJ1-1, the complete variable domain reads GAGVSQSPSNKVTEKGKDVELRCDPISGHTALYWYRQSLGQGLEFLIYFQGNSAPDKSGLPSDRFSAERTGGSVSTLTIQRTQQEDSAVYLCASSQGASMNTEAFFGQGTRLTVV.

Only a few counts were recorded for this clonotype. The genes are TRBV2 and TRBJ1-1, with 10 positions matching TRBD1. V dropped 7 bases and J dropped 4; count of bases not matched to a gene: 6. Germline V gene sequence: CDR1 SNHLY, CDR2 FYNNEI. CDR3 length: 14 residues. CDR3 region: CASTVTGGGTEAFF. CDR3 in DNA: TGTGCCAGCACCGTGACAGGGGGCGGCACTGAAGCTTTCTTT.